The 28 T cell receptor beta chains below all came from one sample that was sequenced in a study of CD8+ T cells in alopecia areata (dated by TCRdb to the late 2010s). The library was obtained by the immunoSEQ multiplex PCR assay. To provide template for TCR sequencing, every sample had RNA extracted and reverse transcribed into cDNA. Sourced from immuneACCESS, this table was stored by TCRdb with only in-frame sequences that have V and J called. A share of the clones is absent; for the studies checked, an unresolved V gene accounts for under half, and the remainder has no known explanation. This sample comprises approximately 100,000 clones, about 61% of them detected only once. Less than 20% of the sample lies in the top ten. Taken with the paper, the label for treatment or condition translates to: oral pan-JAK inhibitor, 5-10 mg twice daily. The sample here was CD8+ T cells sorted from blood, taken at approximately week 61, from a patient treated with tofacitinib. The receptors originated from a human donor with alopecia areata.

The CDR3 protein is CASSGPDSYEQYF. The DNA for the CDR3 is TGTGCCAGCAGTGGCCCGGACAGCTACGAGCAGTACTTC. The chain recombines TRBV2 with TRBJ2-7; possible D gene TRBD1, 6 bases. Trimming shortened V by 4 bases and J by 3 bases, and 10 bases separated the two germline ends. This CDR3 is built from 13 residues. Germline CDR1 SNHLY, CDR2 FYNNEI.

This clone has more than one count but fewer than ten. V usage is TRBV13 and J usage is TRBJ2-5; a possible D gene is TRBD2 (7 bases). V lost 6 bases and J 1 base, leaving 18 bases between the germline ends. There are 16 residues in the CDR3. In germline, CDR1 is PRHDT, CDR2 FYEKMQ (reference sequence). The CDR3 is CASSLLAGAPQETQYF. CDR3 sequence (DNA): TGTGCCAGCAGTTTATTGGCGGGGGCCCCCCAAGAGACCCAGTACTTC.

The chain employs TRBV6-1 and TRBJ2-1; D is unclear. Germline V CDR1 and CDR2: MNHNS, SASEGT. CDR3 size: 16 residues. V was clipped by 2 bases and J by 6 bases, with 17 bases between them. The DNA for the CDR3 is TGTGCCAGCAGTGAATATTTGGATCCCGATATCAATGAGCAGTTCTTC. It encodes CASSEYLDPDINEQFF.

V usage is TRBV14 and J usage is TRBJ1-2; no clear D. This CDR3 region has 15 residues. V was trimmed by 0 bases and J by 3 bases, leaving 11 bases between them. Germline assignment: CDR1 SGHDN and CDR2 FVKESK. DNA of the CDR3: TGTGCCAGCAGCCAAGATCTATCTGGATACTATGGCTACACCTTC. It is translated as CASSQDLSGYYGYTF.

The V and J genes are TRBV4-1 and TRBJ1-1, with 7 bases matching TRBD1. CDR1 is MGHRA and CDR2 is YSYEKL in the germline V gene. The CDR3 consists of 14 residues. V lost 4 bases, J lost 6 bases, and 8 bases stayed unmatched. As DNA, the CDR3 is TGCGCCAGCAGCCCCACTCAGGGGGAGGCTGAAGCTTTCTTT. Residues: CASSPTQGEAEAFF.

The chain recombines TRBV7-8 with TRBJ2-5, with 7 positions matching TRBD2. Trimming took 5 bases from V and 3 from J; bases not matched to a gene: 9. The CDR3 extends over 15 amino acids. The V gene's germline CDR1 is SGHVS and CDR2 FQNEAQ. In nucleotides, the CDR3 is TGTGCCAGCAGCCCGCGGTGGGCGGGGGAAGAGACCCAGTACTTC. Protein sequence: CASSPRWAGEETQYF.

This chain connects TRBV5-6 to TRBJ2-5; perhaps D is TRBD1 or TRBD2 (6 bases each). Between the trimmed V and J ends, which lost 4 bases and 5 bases, there was a span of 18 bases. Germline loops: CDR1 SGHDT, CDR2 YYEEEE. CDR3 length: 15 amino acids. The chain's CDR3 is CASSPDRTGGETQYF. The DNA of the CDR3 is TGTGCCAGCAGCCCCGACAGGACCGGAGGGGAGACCCAGTACTTC.

The chain employs TRBV7-8 and TRBJ2-5; D possibly corresponds to TRBD1 (5 bases). Near its end, the DNA agrees better with TRBJ2-7, so the J call may be wrong. Germline CDR1 and CDR2: SGHVS and FQNEAQ. CDR3 size: 13 residues. The CDR3 region has the DNA TGTGCCAGCAGCGATGACAGTTCCTACGAGCAGTACTTC. Translation gives CASSDDSSYEQYF.

The chain is built from TRBV23-1 and TRBJ2-7; D might be TRBD1 (6 bases). TRBV23-1 is an ORF; its function is uncertain. The germline V and J ends were trimmed by 3 bases and 0 bases, with 21 bases remaining between them. This CDR3 comprises 18 residues. CDR3 DNA sequence: TGCGCCAGCAGTCATTTCCGCTCGGACAGTGAGAGCTCCTACGAGCAGTACTTC. Encoded protein: CASSHFRSDSESSYEQYF.

This clone was recorded a few times. This chain joins TRBV5-1 and TRBJ2-3; D unresolved. CDR1 and CDR2 from the germline V gene are SGHRS and YFSETQ. This CDR3 contains 15 residues. V lost 3 bases to trimming and J lost 1 base, with 12 bases between them. CDR3 sequence: CASSSGSSGTDTQYF. The DNA of the CDR3 is TGCGCCAGCAGCTCCGGATCCTCTGGCACAGATACGCAGTATTTT. The full variable domain, completed using reference TRBV5-1 and TRBJ2-3, is KAGVTQTPRYLIKTRGQQVTLSCSPISGHRSVSWYQQTPGQGLQFLFEYFSETQRNKGNFPGRFSGRQFSNSRSEMNVSTLELGDSALYLCASSSGSSGTDTQYFGPGTRLTVL.

In this sample, this clone turned up a few times. The rearrangement links TRBV4-1 to TRBJ2-3, with 8 positions matching TRBD1. The CDR3 extends over 21 amino acids. J was trimmed by 0 bases and V by 0 bases; bases with no gene match: 17. From germline, CDR1 is MGHRA and CDR2 YSYEKL. The CDR3 nucleotides are TGCGCCAGCAGCCAAGATGTAAGGACAGGGAGAAGTAGGAGGAGCACAGATACGCAGTATTTT. Encoded protein: CASSQDVRTGRSRRSTDTQYF.

The chain carries TRBV5-1 and TRBJ1-2; D gene ambiguous. The CDR3 has 14 amino acids. V gave up 3 bases and J gave up 6 bases, with 15 bases separating them. From germline, CDR1 is SGHRS and CDR2 YFSETQ. CDR3 in DNA: TGCGCCAGCAGCTCTAGCCCTGAGGGTGATGGCTACACCTTC. Protein: CASSSSPEGDGYTF.

This chain links TRBV5-1 with TRBJ2-4; D is perhaps TRBD2 (7 bases). V lost 5 bases and J lost 4, with 16 bases in between. CDR1 and CDR2 from the germline V gene are SGHRS and YFSETQ. This CDR3 is built from 15 residues. The CDR3 coding sequence is TGCGCCAGCAGGGAGGGGGGGGACCGGAAAAACATTCAGTACTTC. Protein: CASREGGDRKNIQYF.

The gene calls are TRBV19 and TRBJ1-1; D unresolved. Deletions cut 0 bases from V and 0 bases from J, with 8 bases between. Looked up from germline, CDR1 is LNHDA and CDR2 is SQIVND (reference sequence). This CDR3 is built from 15 residues. The CDR3 DNA reads TGTGCCAGTAGTATAGATCGGTCGGTGAACACTGAAGCTTTCTTT. This codes for CASSIDRSVNTEAFF.

This chain connects TRBV7-8 to TRBJ2-7, with 9 bases lining up with TRBD2. Looked up from germline, CDR1 is SGHVS and CDR2 is FQNEAQ. The CDR3 covers 18 residues. Trimming at V came to 1 base and at J to 1 base, leaving 11 bases not matched to a gene. CDR3: CASSLVGVVRGGSYEQYF. As DNA, the CDR3 is TGTGCCAGCAGCTTAGTAGGCGTCGTGCGGGGGGGATCCTACGAGCAGTACTTC. Together with reference TRBV7-8 and TRBJ2-7, the CDR3 gives the full variable domain: GAGVSQSPRYKVAKRGQDVALRCDPISGHVSLFWYQQALGQGPEFLTYFQNEAQLDKSGLPSDRFFAERPEGSVSTLKIQRTQQEDSAVYLCASSLVGVVRGGSYEQYFGPGTRLTVT.

This chain joins TRBV5-6 and TRBJ1-5; D gene unclear. This CDR3 comprises 14 residues. V shed 2 bases and J shed 2 bases, with 8 bases lying between them. Per germline, CDR1 SGHDT and CDR2 YYEEEE. CDR3 coding DNA: TGTGCCAGCAGCTTCGGTAGTGGCAATCAGCCCCAGCATTTT. It encodes CASSFGSGNQPQHF.

This clone was counted only a few times. The V call is TRBV6-1, the J call TRBJ2-7, with 8 bases identical to TRBD1. J gave up 4 bases and V 5 bases, and 10 bases lay outside the gene matches. The CDR3 covers 15 residues. The germline V gene has CDR1 MNHNS and CDR2 SASEGT. CDR3 residues: CASSFGQGGSYEQYF. The CDR3 region has the DNA TGTGCCAGCAGTTTCGGACAGGGAGGCAGTTACGAGCAGTACTTC.

In this sample, this clone turned up a few times. The chain couples TRBV13 to TRBJ1-2; no clear D. The CDR3 has 16 amino acids. Germline CDR1 and CDR2: PRHDT and FYEKMQ (reference sequence). V lost 0 bases and J lost 0, with 11 bases in between. In nucleotides, the CDR3 is TGTGCCAGCAGCTTAGGGGGGAGGAACCCTAACTATGGCTACACCTTC. It is translated as CASSLGGRNPNYGYTF. The variable domain in full, completed from reference TRBV13 and TRBJ1-2, reads AAGVIQSPRHLIKEKRETATLKCYPIPRHDTVYWYQQGPGQDPQFLISFYEKMQSDKGSIPDRFSAQQFSDYHSELNMSSLELGDSALYFCASSLGGRNPNYGYTFGSGTRLTVV.

The chain links TRBV27 to TRBJ2-7, with 10 bases fitting TRBD1. Germline loops: CDR1 MNHEY, CDR2 SMNVEV (reference sequence). Unmatched junction bases numbered 3, after V lost 3 bases and J lost 4 bases. The CDR3 is 14 residues long. DNA for the CDR3: TGTGCCAGCAGTTTTGGGACAGGGGCGTACGAGCAGTACTTC. Translated: CASSFGTGAYEQYF.

The V call is TRBV6-5, the J call TRBJ1-2, with a tentative D call TRBD1 (5 bases). In germline, CDR1 is MNHEY, CDR2 SVGAGI. Trimming removed 6 bases from V and 7 bases from J, with 15 bases in between. The CDR3 is 13 residues long. CDR3 sequence reads: CASRVAGEGGYTF. CDR3 sequence (DNA): TGTGCCAGCAGAGTCGCGGGGGAAGGTGGCTACACCTTC.

This sequence joins TRBV30 and TRBJ1-2; 10 positions match TRBD1. The CDR3 covers 13 residues. V was clipped by 5 bases and J by 4 bases; unmatched bases: 4. Germline CDR1 GTSNPN, CDR2 SVGIG (reference sequence). The CDR3 DNA sequence: TGTGCCTGGGACAGGGGGCCTGGCTATGGCTACACCTTC. It yields the protein CAWDRGPGYGYTF.

This clone was seen only once. The chain uses TRBV19 and TRBJ1-5; no clear D gene. The CDR3 loop spans 15 amino acids. Germline V gene lookup returns CDR1 LNHDA and CDR2 SQIVND (reference sequence). V lost 3 bases to trimming and J lost 0 bases, with 9 bases between them. The CDR3 region has the DNA TGTGCCAGTAGTATCTACATGAGTAGCAATCAGCCCCAGCATTTT. Its translation is CASSIYMSSNQPQHF.

V is TRBV25-1 and J is TRBJ2-7; 10 nucleotides align to TRBD2. The CDR3 consists of 16 residues. After removal of 6 bases from V and 4 bases from J, the junction contained 12 bases not matched to a gene. Germline CDR1 reads MGHDK; CDR2 reads SYGVNS. The CDR3 DNA reads TGTGCCAGCAGGGAAGACCTAGGACTAGCGGCGTACGAGCAGTACTTC. Translation gives CASREDLGLAAYEQYF.

This clone was observed a handful of times. V usage is TRBV6-1 and J usage is TRBJ1-2; 7 positions match TRBD1. V was clipped by 3 bases and J by 5 bases; unmatched bases: 3. Germline V gene sequence: CDR1 MNHNS, CDR2 SASEGT. CDR3 length equals 13 residues. CDR3 loop: CASSEDRTYGYTF. The CDR3 bases are TGTGCCAGCAGTGAGGACAGGACTTATGGCTACACCTTC.

The rearrangement uses TRBV19 and TRBJ2-3; no clear D gene. The V gene's germline CDR1 is LNHDA and CDR2 SQIVND (reference sequence). The V and J ends lost 6 bases and 3 bases respectively, with 7 bases between them. This CDR3 has 12 amino acids. The CDR3 sequence is CASSQETDTQYF. In DNA, the CDR3 is TGTGCCAGTAGCCAGGAGACAGATACGCAGTATTTT. The full variable domain, with the rest looked up from reference TRBV19 and TRBJ2-3, is DGGITQSPKYLFRKEGQNVTLSCEQNLNHDAMYWYRQDPGQGLRLIYYSQIVNDFQKGDIAEGYSVSREKKESFPLTVTSAQKNPTAFYLCASSQETDTQYFGPGTRLTVL.

This clone appeared a few times. V is TRBV19 and J is TRBJ1-2, with a tentative D call TRBD1 (5 bases). Germline lookup yields CDR1 LNHDA and CDR2 SQIVND (reference sequence). The CDR3 spans 13 residues. Trimming pared 10 bases from V and 1 base from J, leaving 13 bases between. CDR3 region: CATNKGLNYGYTF. CDR3 coding DNA: TGTGCCACCAACAAGGGACTTAACTATGGCTACACCTTC.

The rearrangement links TRBV29-1 to TRBJ1-2; 8 nucleotides line up with TRBD1. CDR3 length equals 17 residues. CDR1 is SQVTM and CDR2 is ANQGSEA in the germline V gene. J was trimmed by 7 bases and V by 7 bases; bases with no gene match: 23. This CDR3 reads CSAHGQGLAGVTVGYTF. The CDR3 nucleotides read TGCAGCGCCCACGGACAGGGTCTAGCAGGGGTAACGGTTGGCTACACCTTC.

This clone was detected only a few times. This chain uses TRBV5-6 with TRBJ2-1; 10 bases map to TRBD2. In germline, CDR1 is SGHDT, CDR2 YYEEEE. The ends lost 0 bases at V and 8 bases at J; junction bases unmatched: 2. The CDR3 is 14 amino acids. In DNA, the CDR3 is TGTGCCAGCAGCTTGGGGCTAGCGGGGGATGAGCAGTTCTTC. This translates into CASSLGLAGDEQFF.